The 7 T cell receptor beta chains presented below share a single source sample, sequenced in a study of blood T cell repertoires in COVID-19. Libraries were prepared by immunoSEQ multiplex PCR; TCRdb keeps only in-frame clonotypes and omits some of them. This sample carries about 240,000 clones, 87% of them seen once, and the ten largest clones take just over 7%. Sequencing was performed on peripheral blood. These receptors came from a man in his 60s who had recovered from COVID-19.

V is TRBV11-2 and J is TRBJ2-1, with D perhaps matching TRBD1 (5 bases). Germline lookup yields CDR1 SGHAT and CDR2 FQNNGV. Trimming took off 0 bases at V and 2 bases at J, with 8 bases between the two ends. CDR3 length equals 15 residues. CDR3 loop: CASSLEDIPYNEQFF. The CDR3 DNA reads TGTGCCAGCAGCTTAGAGGACATCCCCTACAATGAGCAGTTCTTC. Looking up the rest from reference TRBV11-2 and TRBJ2-1 gives the full variable domain: EAGVAQSPRYKIIEKRQSVAFWCNPISGHATLYWYQQILGQGPKLLIQFQNNGVVDDSQLPKDRFSAERLKGVDSTLKIQPAKLEDSAVYLCASSLEDIPYNEQFFGPGTRLTVL.

The V and J genes are TRBV28 and TRBJ2-6; 8 nucleotides match TRBD1. Germline V lookup: CDR1 MDHEN, CDR2 SYDVKM. CDR3 length equals 15 residues. Unmatched junction bases numbered 2, after V lost 5 bases and J lost 2 bases. CDR3 protein: CASSPGGAGANVLTF. The CDR3 DNA is TGTGCCAGCAGTCCAGGGGGCGCTGGGGCCAACGTCCTGACTTTC.

The chain has TRBV5-1 and TRBJ2-7; tentatively, D is TRBD1 (5 bases). Germline V gene lookup returns CDR1 SGHRS and CDR2 YFSETQ. The CDR3 loop spans 13 amino acids. V lost 5 bases and J 0 bases, leaving 9 bases between the germline ends. The CDR3 loop is CASRATDSYEQYF. CDR3 bases: TGCGCCAGCAGGGCGACAGACTCCTACGAGCAGTACTTC.

V gene TRBV7-7 combines with J gene TRBJ2-2; TRBD2 agrees at 7 bases. The CDR3 runs 16 residues. Trimming removed 5 bases from V and 6 bases from J; junction bases left unmatched: 12. Germline loops: CDR1 SSHAT, CDR2 FNYEAQ (reference sequence). CDR3 bases: TGTGCCAGCAGCCGGCAATTTAGCGGGTTCGCCGGGGAGCTGTTTTTT. Residues: CASSRQFSGFAGELFF. Complete variable domain (other parts from reference TRBV7-7 and TRBJ2-2): GAGVSQSPRYKVTKRGQDVTLRCDPISSHATLYWYQQALGQGPEFLTYFNYEAQPDKSGLPSDRFSAERPEGSISTLTIQRTEQRDSAMYRCASSRQFSGFAGELFFGEGSRLTVL.

The chain uses TRBV6-1 and TRBJ2-1, with no clear D. V was clipped by 2 bases and J by 3 bases, with 17 bases between them. Germline V gene sequence: CDR1 MNHNS, CDR2 SASEGT. CDR3 length: 17 amino acids. The CDR3 coding sequence is TGTGCCAGCAGTGAATTTCTTGGGCAGTTAATCTACAATGAGCAGTTCTTC. Residues: CASSEFLGQLIYNEQFF.

The V gene is TRBV5-4, the J gene TRBJ2-2; no clear D gene. The germline V gene encodes CDR1 SGHNT and CDR2 YYREEE (reference sequence). Trimming removed 3 bases from V and 6 bases from J, with 9 bases in between. There are 13 residues in the CDR3. This chain's CDR3 is CASSWVEAGELFF. The DNA of the CDR3 is TGTGCCAGCAGCTGGGTCGAGGCCGGGGAGCTGTTTTTT.

V gene TRBV11-2 combines with J gene TRBJ1-1; tentative D call: TRBD1 (6 bases). The V gene lost 5 bases and the J gene lost 1 base, with 17 bases spanning the gap. Germline V gene sequence: CDR1 SGHAT, CDR2 FQNNGV. CDR3 length: 16 amino acids. CDR3 protein: CASSPTGGSGNTEAFF. The CDR3 DNA follows: TGTGCCAGCAGCCCGACAGGCGGGTCGGGGAACACTGAAGCTTTCTTT.